Listed below are T cell receptor beta chains from one sample, sequenced in a study of early T cells in non-severe SARS-CoV-2 infection. One entry per CDR3 protein results from TCRdb running MiXCR on the 5' RACE reads. Counted here are about 64,000 distinct CDR3 sequences, around 13% occurring once; the ten biggest clones make up more than 3.5%. What was sequenced was whole blood. Receptors were obtained from an adult who was a healthcare worker with PCR-confirmed SARS-CoV-2 infection or an uninfected control (not recorded which). Each CDR3 is given with its conserved first and last residue. A D gene is named only where the DNA matches it firmly. A clone size is listed for some rows: how often the clone was seen (once, few, many), or a class if it is expanded.

d_call | j_call | v_call | clone_size | cdr3_nt | cdr3_aa
- | TRBJ2-2 | TRBV2 | - | TGTGCCAGCAGTGAAGTGGAGTTAGGGGGGGAGCTGTTTTTT | CASSEVELGGELFF
- | TRBJ1-1 | TRBV6-2/TRBV6-3 | - | TGTGCCAGCAGTCTCCGGGTCCACACTGAAGCTTTCTTT | CASSLRVHTEAFF
- | TRBJ1-1 | TRBV27 | - | TGTGCCAGCAGGAAGAGTACAGGAACAGGAGCTTTCTTT | CASRKSTGTGAFF
TRBD1 | TRBJ2-5 | TRBV20-1 | - | TGCAGTGCTAGAGATGCCGGGACAGGGGGAGAGACCCAGTACTTC | CSARDAGTGGETQYF
- | TRBJ2-2 | TRBV11-3 | many | TGTGCCAGCAGCCCAGGGGGGGCCCCCGGGGAGCTGTTTTTT | CASSPGGAPGELFF
TRBD2 | TRBJ2-2 | TRBV2 | - | TGTGCCAGCAGATCTATAGCGGGGGCCATAACCGGGGAGCTGTTTTTT | CASRSIAGAITGELFF
TRBD2 | TRBJ2-5 | TRBV6-2/TRBV6-3 | - | TGTGCCAGCAGAACCGCCGGGACTAGCGGGGATTGGGAGACCCAGTACTTC | CASRTAGTSGDWETQYF
- | TRBJ1-1 | TRBV7-9 | few | TGTGCCAGCAGCTTATCAGGGGTGTACACTGAAGCTTTCTTT | CASSLSGVYTEAFF
- | TRBJ2-5 | TRBV29-1 | - | TGCAGCGCTCAGAGGGGGGCCCAAGAGACCCAGTACTTC | CSAQRGAQETQYF
- | TRBJ2-1 | TRBV20-1 | few | TGCAGTGCCCTCCTAGCGATGGGGCAGTTCTTC | CSALLAMGQFF
- | TRBJ1-2 | TRBV18 | many | TGTGCCAGCTCTAACGGTGGGGCAGACTATGGCTACACCTTC | CASSNGGADYGYTF
TRBD1 | TRBJ1-1 | TRBV7-2 | many | TGTGCCAGCAGCCCCCGACAGGGCCGGGCCACTGAAGCTTTCTTT | CASSPRQGRATEAFF
- | TRBJ2-5 | TRBV9 | - | TGTGCCAGCAGCGAGGCTAACCAAGAGACCCAGTACTTC | CASSEANQETQYF
- | TRBJ2-7 | TRBV4-1 | few | TGCGCCAGCAGCCAGAGCCCGGGGGTGACCTACGAGCAGTACTTC | CASSQSPGVTYEQYF
TRBD2 | TRBJ2-5 | TRBV9 | - | TGTGCCAGCAGCGTAGCAGCGGGGGGCCCCCAAGAGACCCAGTACTTC | CASSVAAGGPQETQYF
- | TRBJ1-5 | TRBV11-2 | - | TGTGCCAGCAGAGGGGGGACTAATCAGCCCCAGCATTTT | CASRGGTNQPQHF
TRBD2 | TRBJ2-3 | TRBV9 | few | TGTGCCAGCAGCCGAGGGAGCGGGGACAGCACAGATACGCAGTATTTT | CASSRGSGDSTDTQYF
- | TRBJ1-2 | TRBV29-1 | - | TGCAGCGTCACTACTGACAGAAACTATGGCTACACCTTC | CSVTTDRNYGYTF
TRBD1 | TRBJ2-3 | TRBV10-3 | - | TGTGCCACCAAACGACAGGGGGCAGGGAGCACAGATACGCAGTATTTT | CATKRQGAGSTDTQYF
- | TRBJ1-1 | TRBV9 | many | TGTGCCAGCAGCCCGGGCCTTAACACTGAAGCTTTCTTT | CASSPGLNTEAFF
- | TRBJ2-5 | TRBV20-1 | - | TGCAGTGCTAGAGATACACAGGGGAGGCAGACCCAGTACTTC | CSARDTQGRQTQYF
- | TRBJ1-1 | TRBV20-1 | - | TGCAGTGCTCGGCAGACCTTGTACACTGAAGCTTTCTTT | CSARQTLYTEAFF
- | TRBJ2-4 | TRBV7-9 | many | TGTGCCAGCAGCTTAACCGACCCGAGCCTAGCCAAAAACATTCAGTACTTC | CASSLTDPSLAKNIQYF
- | TRBJ2-2 | TRBV20-1 | many | TGCAGTGCCCTAGCCAGGGTGGACACCGGGGAGCTGTTTTTT | CSALARVDTGELFF
- | TRBJ1-2 | TRBV18 | few | TGTGCCAGCTCACCACCCACGTTGGATGGCTACACCTTC | CASSPPTLDGYTF
TRBD1 | TRBJ1-4 | TRBV27 | many | TGTGCCAGCAGTTCCCTGGAAACAGGGGGGGGTGAAAAACTGTTTTTT | CASSSLETGGGEKLFF
- | TRBJ2-3 | TRBV4-3 | few | TGCGCCAGCAGCCGGACGGACCCGGGCACAGATACGCAGTATTTT | CASSRTDPGTDTQYF
- | TRBJ1-1 | TRBV5-1 | few | TGCGCCAGCAGCTGGGGAACCAACACTGAAGCTTTCTTT | CASSWGTNTEAFF
TRBD1 | TRBJ2-7 | TRBV10-3 | many | TGTGCCATCAGTGAGTCAATGGGACAGTCCTACGAGCAGTACTTC | CAISESMGQSYEQYF
- | TRBJ2-1 | TRBV6-4 | few | TGTGCCAGCAGTCAAGTGGGGGATCCCTACAATGAGCAGTTCTTC | CASSQVGDPYNEQFF
TRBD1 | TRBJ1-1 | TRBV15 | many | TGTGCCACCAGCGGTTACAGGGGGACGAACACTGAAGCTTTCTTT | CATSGYRGTNTEAFF
- | TRBJ2-2 | TRBV6-2/TRBV6-3 | few | TGTGCCAGTCAGTACCCCGGGGAGCTGACCGGGGAGCTGTTTTTT | CASQYPGELTGELFF
TRBD2 | TRBJ2-1 | TRBV20-1 | - | TGCAGTGCTAGAGACTCCTCTGAGCGGGGGCCACTATACAATGAGCAGTTCTTC | CSARDSSERGPLYNEQFF
TRBD1 | TRBJ2-3 | TRBV5-1 | many | TGCGCCAGCAGCCCACTGGGACAGGGGTTAGACACGCAGTATTTT | CASSPLGQGLDTQYF
- | TRBJ2-7 | TRBV12-3/TRBV12-4 | few | TGTGCCAGCAGTCCAACCAGACAGGAACGGTATCACGAGCAGTACTTC | CASSPTRQERYHEQYF
- | TRBJ2-3 | TRBV4-2 | - | TGTGCCAGCAGCCAAGATGGGAGGGGGGGCACAGATACGCAGTATTTT | CASSQDGRGGTDTQYF
TRBD1 | TRBJ2-3 | TRBV18 | - | TGTGCCAGCTCACGGACAGGGAGAGATACGCAGTATTTT | CASSRTGRDTQYF
- | TRBJ2-1 | TRBV11-2 | many | TGTGCCAGCAGCTTCGCAGGTCCAGAGGAGCAGTTCTTC | CASSFAGPEEQFF
- | TRBJ2-3 | TRBV15 | - | TGTGCCATACCTCTTAGGGGGCACGGGGGAGACACAGATACGCAGTATTTT | CAIPLRGHGGDTDTQYF
- | TRBJ1-2 | TRBV5-1 | many | TGCGCCAGCAGCTTGGGGGAAGTCTATGGCTACACCTTC | CASSLGEVYGYTF
TRBD2 | TRBJ2-7 | TRBV29-1 | many | TGCAGCGTTGAAGAAAGCGGGATCCCCTACGAGCAGTACTTC | CSVEESGIPYEQYF
- | TRBJ1-5 | TRBV20-1 | many | TGCAGTGCTAGAGCGGGGGGTAATCAGCCCCAGCATTTT | CSARAGGNQPQHF
TRBD1 | TRBJ2-6 | TRBV7-9 | - | TGTGCCAGCAGCTTGCCCCCGGGACAGGGAGCTGGGGCCAACGTCCTGACTTTC | CASSLPPGQGAGANVLTF
- | TRBJ2-7 | TRBV7-6 | - | TGTGCCAGCAGCCGATCGGTGGGGAGTGAGCAGTACTTC | CASSRSVGSEQYF
TRBD1 | TRBJ1-4 | TRBV4-3 | many | TGCGCCAGCAGCCAAGAGGTCCAGGGGGGGGAAAAACTGTTTTTT | CASSQEVQGGEKLFF
- | TRBJ2-7 | TRBV29-1 | - | TGCAGCGTTGAAGATCGGAACAGAAACTCCTACGAGCAGTACTTC | CSVEDRNRNSYEQYF
TRBD1 | TRBJ2-2 | TRBV19 | few | TGTGCCAGTACCACGGGGACAGGGAACACCGGGGAGCTGTTTTTT | CASTTGTGNTGELFF
TRBD2 | TRBJ2-1 | TRBV5-1 | once | TGCGCCAGCGGACTAGTGACCGACAATGAGCAGTTCTTC | CASGLVTDNEQFF
TRBD1 | TRBJ1-3 | TRBV6-1 | few | TGTGCCAGCTATGGACAGGGGGCAAGTGCCGGAAACACCATATATTTT | CASYGQGASAGNTIYF
- | TRBJ1-3 | TRBV5-4 | many | TGTGGGATTCACTCTGGAAACACCATATATTTT | CGIHSGNTIYF
- | TRBJ2-7 | TRBV4-1 | medium-sized | TGCGCCAGCAGCCAAGTTGGGCTAGCTTACGAGCAGTACTTC | CASSQVGLAYEQYF